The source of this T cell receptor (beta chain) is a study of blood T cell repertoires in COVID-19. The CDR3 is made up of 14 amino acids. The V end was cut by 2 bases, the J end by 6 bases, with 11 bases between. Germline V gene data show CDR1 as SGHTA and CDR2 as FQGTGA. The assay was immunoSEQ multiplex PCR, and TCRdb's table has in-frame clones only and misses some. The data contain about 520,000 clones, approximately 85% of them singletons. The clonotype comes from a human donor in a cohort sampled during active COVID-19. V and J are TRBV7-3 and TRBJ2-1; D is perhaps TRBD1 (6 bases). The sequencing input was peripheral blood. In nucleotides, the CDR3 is TGTGCCAGCAGCTTAGTAAACAGGGTCAATGAGCAGTTCTTC. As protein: CASSLVNRVNEQFF.